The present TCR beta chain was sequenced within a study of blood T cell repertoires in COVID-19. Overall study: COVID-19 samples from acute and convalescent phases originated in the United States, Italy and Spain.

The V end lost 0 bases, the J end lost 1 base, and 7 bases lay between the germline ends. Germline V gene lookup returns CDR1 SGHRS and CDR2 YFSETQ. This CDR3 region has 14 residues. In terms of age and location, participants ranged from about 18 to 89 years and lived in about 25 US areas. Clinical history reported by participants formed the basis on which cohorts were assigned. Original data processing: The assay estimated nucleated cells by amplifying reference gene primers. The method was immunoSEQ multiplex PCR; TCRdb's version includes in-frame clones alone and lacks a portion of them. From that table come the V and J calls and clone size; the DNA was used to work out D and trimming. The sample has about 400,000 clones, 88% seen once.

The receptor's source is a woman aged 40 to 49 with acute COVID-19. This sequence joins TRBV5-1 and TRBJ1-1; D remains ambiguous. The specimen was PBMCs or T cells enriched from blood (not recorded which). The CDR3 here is CASSLANRNTEAFF. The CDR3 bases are TGCGCCAGCAGCTTGGCAAACAGGAACACTGAAGCTTTCTTT.